This section outlines one T cell receptor (beta chain) sequence together with its context. The antigen is undetermined. Primers for the PCR totalled 60 Vbeta and 13 Jbeta. The repertoire was sequenced with immunoSEQ multiplex PCR; TCRdb's copy has only in-frame clones and lacks some. The sample has 150,000 to 200,000 clones. The entry originates in a study of cytomegalovirus exposure and HLA in healthy donors. Findings of the study overall: Rates of TCR association differed by HLA locus in a later analysis, with DRB1 highest and HLA-C lowest. Sequencing artifact likely explains a cluster of highly shared sequence variants.

The junction had 4 bases not matched to a gene; V was cut back by 2 bases and J by 4 bases. Germline CDR1 reads ENHRY; CDR2 reads SYGVKD. The CDR3 is made up of 15 amino acids. Nominal health characterized the donors when sampled, though unrecorded immune exposures were likely. The TCR comes from a woman aged 60-75 years in good health and CMV-seronegative. The J gene is TRBJ1-2, the V gene TRBV10-3, with 10 bases identical to TRBD1. Sequenced input: PBMCs. CDR3 residues: CAISEDRGRLYGYTF. DNA for the CDR3: TGTGCCATCAGTGAGGACAGGGGGCGCCTCTATGGCTACACCTTC.